This T cell receptor (beta chain) was recorded in a study of T-cell reconstitution after alpha-beta-depleted transplantation in children. Remarks on this clonotype: Its antigen is unidentified.

Study observations and caveats: By one year post-transplant, T-cell counts and diversity largely arose from T cells that were newly produced. Surviving recipient T cells and thymic progenitors accounted for the high day-60 TCRbeta diversity observed in some patients. Reportedly, alpha-beta T cells present about two months post-transplant originated from several hundred expanded clones of graft origin.

Germline lookup yields CDR1 SGHVS and CDR2 FNYEAQ. This CDR3 spans 17 amino acids. V lost 3 bases, J lost 7 bases, and 24 bases lay in between. TCRbeta library preparation incorporated unique molecular identifiers. In TCRdb, the PCR reads were re-called with MiXCR into one record per CDR3 protein. The sample has more than 500,000 distinct CDR3 sequences; 11% are singletons. The sequenced sample was PBMCs, mostly from graft donor cells, obtained 180 days after TCRalphabeta/CD19-depleted stem cell transplant. This receptor was taken from a female patient younger than 10 who had a stem cell transplant for aplastic anemia, so the T cells may come from the graft donor. The V call is TRBV7-6, the J call TRBJ1-1; D is ambiguous. CDR3 in amino acids: CASSLLTGPQVDYEAFF. The CDR3 DNA follows: TGTGCCAGCAGCTTGTTAACCGGGCCCCAGGTCGACTATGAAGCTTTCTTT.